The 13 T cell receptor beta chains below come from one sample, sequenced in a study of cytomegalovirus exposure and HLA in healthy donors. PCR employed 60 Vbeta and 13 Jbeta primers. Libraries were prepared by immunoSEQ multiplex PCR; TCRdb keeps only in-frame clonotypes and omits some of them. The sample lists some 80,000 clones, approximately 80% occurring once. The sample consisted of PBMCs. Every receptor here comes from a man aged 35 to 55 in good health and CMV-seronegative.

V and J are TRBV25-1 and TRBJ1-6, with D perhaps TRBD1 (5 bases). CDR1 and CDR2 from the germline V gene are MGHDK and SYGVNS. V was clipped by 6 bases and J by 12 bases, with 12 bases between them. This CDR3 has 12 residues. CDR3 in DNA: TGTGCCAGCAGGGGGGGATACGGACCCCTCCACTTT. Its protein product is CASRGGYGPLHF.

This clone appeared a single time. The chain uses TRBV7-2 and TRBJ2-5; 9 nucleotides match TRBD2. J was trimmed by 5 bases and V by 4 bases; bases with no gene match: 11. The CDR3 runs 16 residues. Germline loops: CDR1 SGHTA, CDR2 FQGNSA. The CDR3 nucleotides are TGTGCCAGCAGCTCATCTGGGCTAGCGGGACGGGAGACCCAGTACTTC. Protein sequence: CASSSSGLAGRETQYF.

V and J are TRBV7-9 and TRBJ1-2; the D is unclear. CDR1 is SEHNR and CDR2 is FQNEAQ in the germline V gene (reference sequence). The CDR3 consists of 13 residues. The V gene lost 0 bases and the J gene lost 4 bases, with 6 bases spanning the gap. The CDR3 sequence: CASSLADTYGYTF. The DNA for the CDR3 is TGTGCCAGCAGCTTAGCTGACACCTATGGCTACACCTTC.

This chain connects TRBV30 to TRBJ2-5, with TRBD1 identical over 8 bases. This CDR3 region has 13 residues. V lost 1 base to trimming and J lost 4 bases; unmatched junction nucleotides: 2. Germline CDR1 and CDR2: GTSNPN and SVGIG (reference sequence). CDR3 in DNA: TGTGCCTGGAGTGCAGGGGGCAGAGAGACCCAGTACTTC. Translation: CAWSAGGRETQYF. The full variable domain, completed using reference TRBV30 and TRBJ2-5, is SQTIHQWPATLVQPVGSPLSLECTVEGTSNPNLYWYRQAAGRGLQLLFYSVGIGQISSEVPQNLSASRPQDRQFILSSKKLLLSDSGFYLCAWSAGGRETQYFGPGTRLLVL.

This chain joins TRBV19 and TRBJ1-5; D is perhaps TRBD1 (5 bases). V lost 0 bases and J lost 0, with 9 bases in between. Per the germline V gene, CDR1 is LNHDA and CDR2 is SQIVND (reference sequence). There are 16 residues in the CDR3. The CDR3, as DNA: TGTGCCAGTAGTATAGATCGGGGGTATAGCAATCAGCCCCAGCATTTT. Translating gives CASSIDRGYSNQPQHF.

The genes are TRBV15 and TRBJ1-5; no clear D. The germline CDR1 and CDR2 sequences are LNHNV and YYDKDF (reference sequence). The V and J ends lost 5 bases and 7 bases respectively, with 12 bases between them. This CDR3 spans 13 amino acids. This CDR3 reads CATSGRGYQPQHF. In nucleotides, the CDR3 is TGTGCCACCAGCGGGAGAGGGTACCAGCCCCAGCATTTT.

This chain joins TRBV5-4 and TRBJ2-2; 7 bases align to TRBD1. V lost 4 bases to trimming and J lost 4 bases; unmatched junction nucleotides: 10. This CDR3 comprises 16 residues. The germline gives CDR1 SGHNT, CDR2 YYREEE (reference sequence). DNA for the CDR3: TGTGCCAGCAGCCTTGTCCCGGGACAGCCCACCGGGGAGCTGTTTTTT. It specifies CASSLVPGQPTGELFF.

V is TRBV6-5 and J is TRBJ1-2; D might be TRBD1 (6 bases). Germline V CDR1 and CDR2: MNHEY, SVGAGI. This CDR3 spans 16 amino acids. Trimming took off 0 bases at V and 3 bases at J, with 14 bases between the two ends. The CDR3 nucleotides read TGTGCCAGCAGTTACTCCCCGGACAGCCTGCACTATGGCTACACCTTC. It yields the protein CASSYSPDSLHYGYTF.

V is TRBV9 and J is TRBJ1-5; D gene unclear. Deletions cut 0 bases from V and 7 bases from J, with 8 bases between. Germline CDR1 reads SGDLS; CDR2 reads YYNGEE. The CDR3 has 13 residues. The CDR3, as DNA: TGTGCCAGCAGCGTAGGACAAGGACAGCCCCAGCATTTT. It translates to CASSVGQGQPQHF. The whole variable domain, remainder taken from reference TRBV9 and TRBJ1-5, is DSGVTQTPKHLITATGQRVTLRCSPRSGDLSVYWYQQSLDQGLQFLIQYYNGEERAKGNILERFSAQQFPDLHSELNLSSLELGDSALYFCASSVGQGQPQHFGDGTRLSIL.

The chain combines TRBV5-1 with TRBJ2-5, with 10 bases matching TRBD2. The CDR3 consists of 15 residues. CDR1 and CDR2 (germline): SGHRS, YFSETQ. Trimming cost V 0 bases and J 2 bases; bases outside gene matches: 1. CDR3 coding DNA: TGCGCCAGCAGCTTGGTACTAGCGGGACAAGAGACCCAGTACTTC. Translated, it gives CASSLVLAGQETQYF. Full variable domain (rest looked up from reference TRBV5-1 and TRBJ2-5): KAGVTQTPRYLIKTRGQQVTLSCSPISGHRSVSWYQQTPGQGLQFLFEYFSETQRNKGNFPGRFSGRQFSNSRSEMNVSTLELGDSALYLCASSLVLAGQETQYFGPGTRLLVL.

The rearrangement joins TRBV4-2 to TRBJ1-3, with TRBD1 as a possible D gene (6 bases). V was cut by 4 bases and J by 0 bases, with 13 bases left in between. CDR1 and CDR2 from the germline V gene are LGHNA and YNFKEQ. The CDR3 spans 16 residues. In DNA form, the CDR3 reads TGTGCCAGCAGCCGAAGGACAGAGAGCTCTGGAAACACCATATATTTT. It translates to CASSRRTESSGNTIYF.

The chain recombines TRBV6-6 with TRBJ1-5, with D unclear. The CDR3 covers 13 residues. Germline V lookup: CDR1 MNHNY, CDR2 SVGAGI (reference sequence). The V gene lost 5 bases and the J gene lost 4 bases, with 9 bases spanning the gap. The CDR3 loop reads CASSLRGNQPQHF. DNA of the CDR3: TGTGCCAGCAGTCTGCGGGGAAATCAGCCCCAGCATTTT.

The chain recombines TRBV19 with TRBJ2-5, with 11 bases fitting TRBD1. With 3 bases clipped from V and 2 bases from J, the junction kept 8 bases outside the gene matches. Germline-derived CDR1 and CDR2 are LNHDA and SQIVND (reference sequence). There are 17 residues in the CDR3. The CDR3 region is CASSIFGTGGPQETQYF. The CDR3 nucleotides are TGTGCCAGTAGTATCTTTGGGACAGGGGGGCCACAAGAGACCCAGTACTTC.